Following are 8 T cell receptor beta chains from one sample sequenced in a study of response to subunit inactivated influenza vaccine. TCRdb called the RT-PCR reads again in MiXCR, with one record for every CDR3 protein. The sample contains approximately 490,000 distinct CDR3 sequences, about 7.2% of which appear only once. This specimen was PBMCs from blood, taken 23 to 25 months after vaccination. The receptors here all came from a man aged 50-75 years who received an inactivated influenza vaccine.

In its sample, this clonotype was seen a few times. This may be a read error, as it is one base from a much larger clone. V gene TRBV29-1 combines with J gene TRBJ1-5, with unresolved D. This CDR3 has 13 amino acids. CDR1 and CDR2 from the germline V gene are SQVTM and ANQGSEA. Between the trimmed V and J ends, which lost 3 bases and 0 bases, there was a span of 6 bases. In nucleotides, the CDR3 is TGCAGCGTTGAGGAAGATAGCAATCAGCCCCAGCATTTT. This gives the protein CSVEEDSNQPQHF.

This clonotype was picked up many times. At one end, the junction sequence differs from germline, possibly due to a read error. This rearrangement joins TRBV7-7 to TRBJ2-5, with TRBD2 as a possible D gene (7 bases). CDR3 length: 16 amino acids. Germline V gene sequence: CDR1 SSHAT, CDR2 FNYEAQ (reference sequence). CDR3 nucleotides: TGTGCTAGCAGCTCGGGGGGCCCCTCGTACCAAGAGACCCAGTACTTC. Translation: CASSSGGPSYQETQYF.

The chain couples TRBV4-3 to TRBJ2-7; D unclear. CDR1 and CDR2 (germline): LGHNA, YSLEER. V shed 0 bases and J shed 5 bases, with 11 bases lying between them. The CDR3 totals 14 residues. The CDR3 DNA sequence: TGCGCCAGCAGCCAAGATATTCGGGTCCACGAGCAGTACTTC. Translation gives CASSQDIRVHEQYF.

This clonotype was picked up many times. The genes are TRBV3-1 and TRBJ2-1, with D perhaps matching TRBD1 or TRBD2 (5 bases each). CDR3 length: 15 residues. V dropped 4 bases and J dropped 0 bases, with 10 bases sitting between them. Germline V gene sequence: CDR1 LGHDT, CDR2 YNNKEL (reference sequence). CDR3 DNA: TGTGCCAGCAGCCTCACGGGACCCTCCTACAATGAGCAGTTCTTC. Amino acids: CASSLTGPSYNEQFF.

A note on this clonotype: One end of the junction fails to match germline, which may point to a read error. The chain joins TRBV4-2 to TRBJ2-1; D is unresolved. The germline CDR1 and CDR2 sequences are LGHNA and YNFKEQ. The CDR3 is 15 amino acids. The DNA of the CDR3 is TGTGCCAGCGGCCAAGATACGACCCGGAACAATGAGCAGTTCTTC. Protein: CASGQDTTRNNEQFF.

V usage is TRBV10-3 and J usage is TRBJ2-1; no reliable D call. From germline, CDR1 is ENHRY and CDR2 SYGVKD. This CDR3 has 9 amino acids. Trimming removed 7 bases at V and 9 bases at J, with 4 bases between. The CDR3 loop reads CAINGEQFF. CDR3 nucleotides: TGTGCCATCAACGGTGAGCAGTTCTTC.

This rearrangement joins TRBV7-9 to TRBJ2-1; maybe TRBD2 (7 bases). The length of the CDR3 is 17 residues. V was shortened by 1 base and J by 7 bases, with 20 bases between the two germline ends. The germline CDR1 and CDR2 sequences are SEHNR and FQNEAQ (reference sequence). DNA of the CDR3: TGTGCCAGCAGCTTAGTCGTCGGGGGGCCTCTCGGTAATGAGCAGTTCTTC. Translation: CASSLVVGGPLGNEQFF.

At least ten counts were recorded for this clonotype. The rearrangement links TRBV12-3 or TRBV12-4 to TRBJ2-3; no firm D call. CDR3 length: 14 amino acids. Trimming took 1 base from V and 2 from J, leaving 7 bases between them. CDR3 sequence reads: CASSLGWATDTQYF. CDR3 DNA sequence: TGTGCCAGCAGTTTAGGGTGGGCCACAGATACGCAGTATTTT.